Each of the 16 T cell receptor beta chains below was sequenced from the same sample in a study of T cell repertoires in cytomegalovirus infection (dated by TCRdb to the late 2010s). These TCRs' antigens remain unknown. The sample's treatment or condition label, decoded: in vitro stimulation with specific CMV peptide epitopes to enrich CMV-specific T cells. The reads were generated on an Illumina HiSeq 1500. The raw public data were reprocessed by TCRdb itself: fastp quality trimming at Q25, MiXCR clonotype calling, in-frame beta chains only. When rows share a CDR3 protein, they turn into one entry using the most common DNA and genes. The sample table holds around 710,000 distinct CDR3 sequences, of which roughly 28% were seen once. About an eighth of the sample is taken by the ten largest. This material consisted of cultured CD8+ T cells from PBMCs, taken from culture after CMV antigen stimulation. All receptors come from a human donor in good health (CMV status not recorded). Some clones in this sample may be carry-over from other donors' samples.

This clonotype has more than one count but fewer than ten. The rearrangement joins TRBV18 to TRBJ2-2; D is possibly TRBD1 (5 bases). V shed 2 bases and J shed 0 bases, with 16 bases lying between them. CDR3 length equals 18 residues. Germline CDR1 KGHSH, CDR2 LQKENI. CDR3 nucleotides: TGTGCCAGCTCACCATCATACCGCGGACAAGCGAACACCGGGGAGCTGTTTTTT. As protein: CASSPSYRGQANTGELFF.

This clonotype was found a few times. The gene calls are TRBV27 and TRBJ2-5; D is uncertain. Trimming took off 2 bases at V and 1 base at J, with 11 bases between the two ends. The CDR3 is made up of 15 amino acids. Germline lookup yields CDR1 MNHEY and CDR2 SMNVEV (reference sequence). CDR3 DNA: TGTGCCAGCAGTTTAGAGTGGTTAACCCAAGAGACCCAGTACTTC. It yields the protein CASSLEWLTQETQYF.

This clonotype came up a few times. This sequence joins TRBV6-8 and TRBJ2-7; D may be TRBD2 (5 bases). CDR3 length: 12 amino acids. V was cut by 3 bases and J by 3 bases, with 6 bases left in between. The germline CDR1 and CDR2 sequences are MNHGY and SAAAGT. The CDR3 bases are TGTGCCAGCAGTTATGCGGGCTACGAGCAGTACTTC. This encodes CASSYAGYEQYF.

This clonotype has just a few counts. The chain employs TRBV2 and TRBJ2-1; tentatively, D is TRBD1 (5 bases). The CDR3 sequence is 14 residues long. Germline lookup yields CDR1 SNHLY and CDR2 FYNNEI. Deletions cut 7 bases from V and 5 bases from J, with 15 bases between. CDR3 residues: CASKPQEGDNEQFF. Here the CDR3 DNA reads TGTGCCAGCAAACCCCAGGAAGGGGACAATGAGCAGTTCTTC.

This clonotype has ten or more counts. The CDR3, as DNA: TGTGCCAGCACCTTCCCCGGGAGTCCTTTCCACGAGCAGTACTTC. This gives the protein CASTFPGSPFHEQYF. This chain joins TRBV12-3 or TRBV12-4 and TRBJ2-7; TRBD2 is a possible D gene (6 bases). Deletions cut 7 bases from V and 5 bases from J, with 21 bases between. This CDR3 is built from 15 residues.

In the case of this clonotype: Without the conserved terminal phenylalanine or tryptophan, this CDR3 likely stems from a read error. The chain recombines TRBV12-3 or TRBV12-4 with TRBJ1-4, with D unclear. The V and J ends lost 5 bases and 7 bases respectively, with 17 bases between them. The length of the CDR3 is 15 residues. The CDR3 DNA reads as TGTGCCAGCAGTCCTGGCCTCTCCTCCGGTGAAAAACTGTTTTCT. It is translated as CASSPGLSSGEKLFS.

This clonotype was recorded a few times. This sequence joins TRBV7-6 and TRBJ1-1, with D uncertain. This CDR3 is built from 14 residues. V was cut by 4 bases and J by 1 base, with 10 bases left in between. CDR1 is SGHVS and CDR2 is FNYEAQ in the germline V gene. CDR3 coding DNA: TGTGCCAGCAGCTACCCGACCCGGAACACTGAAGCTTTCTTT. This codes for CASSYPTRNTEAFF.

This chain joins TRBV10-3 and TRBJ1-2; 8 bases are shared with TRBD1. Germline CDR1 reads ENHRY; CDR2 reads SYGVKD. CDR3 size: 18 residues. V lost 6 bases, J lost 3 bases, and 18 bases stayed unmatched. In DNA form, the CDR3 reads TGTGCCATCAGAACACCGGACAGGGAAGTCGGTAGAGACTATGGCTACACCTTC. Its protein product is CAIRTPDREVGRDYGYTF.

This clonotype occurred a few times. Written as DNA, the CDR3 is TGTGCCAGCAGCATAAGGGTCGGGGAGCTGTTTTTT. Amino acid sequence: CASSIRVGELFF. The chain has TRBV7-9 and TRBJ2-2; no clear D. CDR1 and CDR2 (germline): SEHNR, FQNEAQ (reference sequence). The CDR3 sequence is 12 residues long. Trimming removed 5 bases at V and 7 bases at J, with 8 bases between. The variable domain in full, with the rest retrieved from reference TRBV7-9 and TRBJ2-2, is DTGVSQNPRHKITKRGQNVTFRCDPISEHNRLYWYRQTLGQGPEFLTYFQNEAQLEKSRLLSDRFSAERPKGSFSTLEIQRTEQGDSAMYLCASSIRVGELFFGEGSRLTVL.

This clonotype was counted between two and nine times. This rearrangement joins TRBV6-5 to TRBJ2-3, with D tentatively TRBD2 (6 bases). V dropped 11 bases and J dropped 6 bases, with 21 bases sitting between them. Per germline, CDR1 MNHEY and CDR2 SVGAGI. The CDR3 spans 14 residues. The CDR3 nucleotides read TGTGCCTCAACTGCGGGACCGGGGGATGATACGCAGTATTTT. It codes for CASTAGPGDDTQYF.

The chain joins TRBV19 to TRBJ2-1; D gene ambiguous. From germline, CDR1 is LNHDA and CDR2 SQIVND (reference sequence). The V end was cut by 6 bases, the J end by 4 bases, with 10 bases between. This CDR3 contains 13 residues. CDR3 DNA: TGTGCCAGTAGCTCTTCGAATTACAATGAGCAGTTCTTC. The encoded protein is CASSSSNYNEQFF.

This clonotype showed up just a few times. The chain links TRBV12-3 or TRBV12-4 to TRBJ1-4; D may be TRBD1 (5 bases). The CDR3 covers 14 residues. V dropped 4 bases and J dropped 10 bases, with 16 bases sitting between them. The CDR3 region is CASSSGPGGVKLFF. The CDR3 coding sequence is TGTGCCAGCAGTTCGGGACCGGGGGGTGTAAAACTGTTTTTT.

This clonotype was seen once. This chain uses TRBV20-1 with TRBJ1-4; 8 nucleotides match TRBD1. J was trimmed by 7 bases and V by 6 bases; bases with no gene match: 10. The CDR3 length is 14 residues. Germline V gene sequence: CDR1 DFQATT, CDR2 SNEGSKA (reference sequence). CDR3 in amino acids: CSATAGGSGEKLFF. The CDR3 bases are TGCAGTGCCACAGCAGGGGGCTCCGGTGAAAAACTGTTTTTT.

V gene TRBV10-2 combines with J gene TRBJ1-2, with D possibly matching TRBD1 (6 bases). V was trimmed by 0 bases and J by 3 bases, leaving 20 bases between them. CDR1 and CDR2 (germline): WSHSY, SAAADI. This CDR3 is 18 amino acids long. CDR3 residues: CASSESRGGAQTYYGYTF. The CDR3 region has the DNA TGCGCCAGCAGTGAGTCCAGGGGAGGGGCCCAAACCTACTATGGCTACACCTTC.

This clonotype has just a few counts. The gene calls are TRBV10-3 and TRBJ2-1, with D unresolved. The length of the CDR3 is 12 residues. Germline CDR1 reads ENHRY; CDR2 reads SYGVKD. Trimming pared 6 bases from V and 5 bases from J, leaving 8 bases between. CDR3 sequence: CAISSTDNEQFF. The CDR3 coding sequence is TGTGCCATCAGCTCCACAGACAATGAGCAGTTCTTC.

This clonotype was found many times. The DNA of the CDR3 is TGTGCCAGTAGTATCGGGAGTGAAGCTTTCTTT. Translating it yields CASSIGSEAFF. The rearrangement links TRBV19 to TRBJ1-1; no clear D gene. Germline CDR1 and CDR2: LNHDA and SQIVND (reference sequence). Deletions cut 3 bases from V and 7 bases from J, with 6 bases between. The CDR3 totals 11 residues.